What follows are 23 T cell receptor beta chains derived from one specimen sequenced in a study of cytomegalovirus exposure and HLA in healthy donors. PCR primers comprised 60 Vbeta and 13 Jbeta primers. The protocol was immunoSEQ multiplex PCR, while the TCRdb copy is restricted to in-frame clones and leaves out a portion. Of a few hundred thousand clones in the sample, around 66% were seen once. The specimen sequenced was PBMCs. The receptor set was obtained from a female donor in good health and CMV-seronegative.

The CDR3 spells CSVEDRPSQGNTIYF. DNA of the CDR3: TGCAGCGTTGAAGATCGTCCCTCCCAGGGAAACACCATATATTTT. V gene TRBV29-1 combines with J gene TRBJ1-3; no clear D gene. This CDR3 spans 15 amino acids. Germline values: CDR1 SQVTM, CDR2 ANQGSEA. Trimming left V 0 bases short and J 4 bases short, with 13 bases between.

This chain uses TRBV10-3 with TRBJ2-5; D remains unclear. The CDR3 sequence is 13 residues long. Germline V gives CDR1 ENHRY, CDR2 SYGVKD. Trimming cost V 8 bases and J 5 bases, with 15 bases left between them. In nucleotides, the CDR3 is TGTGCCATCGCTTCCGACATCTGGGAGACCCAGTACTTC. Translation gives CAIASDIWETQYF.

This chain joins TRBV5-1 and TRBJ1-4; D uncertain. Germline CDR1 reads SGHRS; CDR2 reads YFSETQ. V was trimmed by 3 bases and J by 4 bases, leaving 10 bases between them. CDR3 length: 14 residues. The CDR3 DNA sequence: TGCGCCAGCAGCTCCGAGCGGCATAATGAAAAACTGTTTTTT. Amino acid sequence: CASSSERHNEKLFF. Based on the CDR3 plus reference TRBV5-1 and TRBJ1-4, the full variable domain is KAGVTQTPRYLIKTRGQQVTLSCSPISGHRSVSWYQQTPGQGLQFLFEYFSETQRNKGNFPGRFSGRQFSNSRSEMNVSTLELGDSALYLCASSSERHNEKLFFGSGTQLSVL.

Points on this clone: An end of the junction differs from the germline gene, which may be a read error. The CDR3 protein is CASSRLETGGFF. CDR3 DNA sequence: TGTGCCAGCAGTCGACTGGAGACAGGGGGATTTTTT. The chain recombines TRBV6-1 with TRBJ1-1; TRBD1 matches at 9 bases. CDR3 length: 12 amino acids. CDR1 is MNHNS, CDR2 SASEGT, per germline.

CDR3 DNA: TGCAGCGTTGACTCGGGGTCAGCTAATGAAAAACTGTTTTTT. Its translation: CSVDSGSANEKLFF. The chain has TRBV29-1 and TRBJ1-4; D not certain. V was trimmed by 3 bases and J by 3 bases, leaving 11 bases between them. CDR3 size: 14 residues. From germline, CDR1 is SQVTM and CDR2 ANQGSEA.

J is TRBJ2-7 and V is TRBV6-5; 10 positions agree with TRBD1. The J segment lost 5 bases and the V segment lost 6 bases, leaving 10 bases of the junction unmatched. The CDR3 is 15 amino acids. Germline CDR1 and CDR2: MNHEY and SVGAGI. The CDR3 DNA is TGTGCCAGCAGCAGAGCCGGGACAGGGGATCACGAGCAGTACTTC. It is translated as CASSRAGTGDHEQYF.

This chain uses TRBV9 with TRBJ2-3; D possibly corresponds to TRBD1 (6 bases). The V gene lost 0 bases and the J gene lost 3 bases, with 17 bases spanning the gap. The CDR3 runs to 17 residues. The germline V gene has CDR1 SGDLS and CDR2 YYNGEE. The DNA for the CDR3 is TGTGCCAGCAGCGTAGGGGGGCGGAACGGAGCGACAGATACGCAGTATTTT. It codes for CASSVGGRNGATDTQYF.

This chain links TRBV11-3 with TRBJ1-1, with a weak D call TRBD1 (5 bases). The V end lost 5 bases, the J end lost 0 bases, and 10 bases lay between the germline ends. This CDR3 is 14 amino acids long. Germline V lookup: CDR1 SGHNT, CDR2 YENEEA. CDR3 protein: CASSETAMNTEAFF. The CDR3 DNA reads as TGTGCCAGCAGCGAGACAGCCATGAACACTGAAGCTTTCTTT. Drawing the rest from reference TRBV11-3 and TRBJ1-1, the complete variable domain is EAGVVQSPRYKIIEKKQPVAFWCNPISGHNTLYWYLQNLGQGPELLIRYENEEAVDDSQLPKDRFSAERLKGVDSTLKIQPAELGDSAVYLCASSETAMNTEAFFGQGTRLTVV.

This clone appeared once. CDR3 amino acids: CASSPGTGNQPQHF. The CDR3 DNA follows: TGTGCCAGCAGTCCCGGGACAGGTAATCAGCCCCAGCATTTT. The chain couples TRBV27 to TRBJ1-5; the match to TRBD1 covers 8 bases. V lost 5 bases to trimming and J lost 4 bases; unmatched junction nucleotides: 4. CDR1 and CDR2 from the germline V gene are MNHEY and SMNVEV (reference sequence). The CDR3 loop spans 14 amino acids.

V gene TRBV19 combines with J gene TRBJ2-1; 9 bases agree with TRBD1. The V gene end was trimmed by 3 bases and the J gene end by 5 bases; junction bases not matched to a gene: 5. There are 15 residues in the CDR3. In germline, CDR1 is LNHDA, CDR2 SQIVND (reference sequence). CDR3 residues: CASSMGTGTNNEQFF. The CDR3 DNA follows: TGTGCCAGTAGTATGGGGACAGGGACCAACAATGAGCAGTTCTTC.

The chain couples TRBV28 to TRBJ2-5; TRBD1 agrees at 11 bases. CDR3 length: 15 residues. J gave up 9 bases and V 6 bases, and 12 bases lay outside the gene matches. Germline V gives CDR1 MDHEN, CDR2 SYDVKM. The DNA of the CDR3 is TGTGCCAGCAGACCCCGGGACAGGGGGATGGTGGCCCAGTACTTC. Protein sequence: CASRPRDRGMVAQYF.

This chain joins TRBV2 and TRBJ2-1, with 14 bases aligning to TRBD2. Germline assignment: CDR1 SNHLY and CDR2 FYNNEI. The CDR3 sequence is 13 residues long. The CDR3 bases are TGTGCTAAGGGACTAGCGGGAGTGGGGGAGCAGTTCTTC. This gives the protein CAKGLAGVGEQFF.

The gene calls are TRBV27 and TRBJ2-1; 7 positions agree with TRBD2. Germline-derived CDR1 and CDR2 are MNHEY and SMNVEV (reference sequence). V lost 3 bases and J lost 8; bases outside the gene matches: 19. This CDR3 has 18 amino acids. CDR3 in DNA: TGTGCCAGCAGTTTTCACGGGGCACTAGCGACCAATACGTATGAGCAGTTCTTC. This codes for CASSFHGALATNTYEQFF.

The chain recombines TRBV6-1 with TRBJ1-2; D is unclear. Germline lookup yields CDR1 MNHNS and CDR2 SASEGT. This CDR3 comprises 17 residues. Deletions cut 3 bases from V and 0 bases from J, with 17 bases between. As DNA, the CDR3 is TGTGCCAGCAGTGACCTTACCCGAGTCACAGCTAACTATGGCTACACCTTC. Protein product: CASSDLTRVTANYGYTF.

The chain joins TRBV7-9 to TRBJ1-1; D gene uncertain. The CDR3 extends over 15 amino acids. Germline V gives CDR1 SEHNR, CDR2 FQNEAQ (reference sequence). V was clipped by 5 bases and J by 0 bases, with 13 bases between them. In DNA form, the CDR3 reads TGTGCCAGCAGCCCATCCGGGTCCATGAACACTGAAGCTTTCTTT. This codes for CASSPSGSMNTEAFF.

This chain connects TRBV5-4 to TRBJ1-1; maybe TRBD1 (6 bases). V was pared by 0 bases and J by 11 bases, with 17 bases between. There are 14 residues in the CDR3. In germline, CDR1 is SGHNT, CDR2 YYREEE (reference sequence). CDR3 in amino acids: CASSLGYGGEGAFF. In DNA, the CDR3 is TGTGCCAGCAGCTTGGGATATGGGGGCGAGGGGGCTTTCTTT.

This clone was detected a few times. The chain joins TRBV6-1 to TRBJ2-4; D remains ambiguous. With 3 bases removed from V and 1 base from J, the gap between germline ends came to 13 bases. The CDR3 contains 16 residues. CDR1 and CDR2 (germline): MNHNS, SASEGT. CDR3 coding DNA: TGTGCCAGCAGTGAGATTGGGCGCCGGGCCAAAAACATTCAGTACTTC. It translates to CASSEIGRRAKNIQYF.

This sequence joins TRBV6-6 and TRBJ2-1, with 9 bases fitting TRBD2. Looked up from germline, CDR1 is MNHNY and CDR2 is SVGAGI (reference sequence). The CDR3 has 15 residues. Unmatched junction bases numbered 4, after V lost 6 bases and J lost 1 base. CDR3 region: CASSPSGRSYNEQFF. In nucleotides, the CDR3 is TGTGCCAGCAGCCCCAGCGGGAGGTCCTACAATGAGCAGTTCTTC.

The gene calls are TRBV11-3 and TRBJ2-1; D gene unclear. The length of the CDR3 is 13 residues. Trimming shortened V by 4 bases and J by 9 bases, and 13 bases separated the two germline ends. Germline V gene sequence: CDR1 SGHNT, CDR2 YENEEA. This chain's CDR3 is CASSSVAVAEQFF. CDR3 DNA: TGTGCCAGCAGCTCCGTAGCAGTGGCTGAGCAGTTCTTC.

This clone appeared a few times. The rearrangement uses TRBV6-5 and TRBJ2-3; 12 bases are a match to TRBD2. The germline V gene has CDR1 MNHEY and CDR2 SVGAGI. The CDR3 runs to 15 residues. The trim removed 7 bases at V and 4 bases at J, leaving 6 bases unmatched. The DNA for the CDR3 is TGTGCCAGCAAGACTAGCGGGAGCTCGGCAGATACGCAGTATTTT. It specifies CASKTSGSSADTQYF.

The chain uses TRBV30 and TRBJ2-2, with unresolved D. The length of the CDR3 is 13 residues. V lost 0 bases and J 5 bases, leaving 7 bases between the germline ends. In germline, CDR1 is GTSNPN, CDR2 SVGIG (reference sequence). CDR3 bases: TGTGCCTGGAGTGTACGCACAACCGGGGAGCTGTTTTTT. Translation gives CAWSVRTTGELFF.

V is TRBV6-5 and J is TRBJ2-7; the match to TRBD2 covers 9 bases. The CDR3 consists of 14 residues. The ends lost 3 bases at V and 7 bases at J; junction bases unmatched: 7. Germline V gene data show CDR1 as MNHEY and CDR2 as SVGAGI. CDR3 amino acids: CASSYRGRAGEQYF. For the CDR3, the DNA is TGTGCCAGCAGTTATCGCGGGAGGGCGGGGGAGCAGTACTTC.

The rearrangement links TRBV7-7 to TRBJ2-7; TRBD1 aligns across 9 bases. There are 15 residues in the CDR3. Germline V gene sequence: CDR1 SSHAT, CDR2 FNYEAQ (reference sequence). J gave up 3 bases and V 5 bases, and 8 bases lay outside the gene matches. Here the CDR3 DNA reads TGTGCCAGCAGCGTTGGACAGGGGTCTTTCTACGAGCAGTACTTC. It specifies CASSVGQGSFYEQYF.